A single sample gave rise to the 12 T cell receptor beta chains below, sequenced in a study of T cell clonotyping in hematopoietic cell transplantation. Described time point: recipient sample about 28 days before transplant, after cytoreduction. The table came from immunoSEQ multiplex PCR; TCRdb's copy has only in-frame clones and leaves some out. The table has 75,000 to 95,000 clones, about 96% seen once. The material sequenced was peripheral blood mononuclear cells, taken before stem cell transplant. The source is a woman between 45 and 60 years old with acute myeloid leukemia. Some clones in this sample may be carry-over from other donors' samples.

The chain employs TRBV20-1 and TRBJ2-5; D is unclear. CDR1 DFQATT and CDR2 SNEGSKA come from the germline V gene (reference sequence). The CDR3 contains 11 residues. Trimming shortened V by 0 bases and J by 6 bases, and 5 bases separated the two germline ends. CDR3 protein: CSARDLKTQYF. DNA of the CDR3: TGCAGTGCTAGAGATCTCAAGACCCAGTACTTC.

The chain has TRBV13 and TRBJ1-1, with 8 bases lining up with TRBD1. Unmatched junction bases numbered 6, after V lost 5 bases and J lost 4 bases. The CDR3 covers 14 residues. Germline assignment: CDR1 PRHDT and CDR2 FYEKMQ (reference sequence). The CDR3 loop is CASSINRGITEAFF. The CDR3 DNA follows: TGTGCCAGCAGCATAAACAGGGGGATCACTGAAGCTTTCTTT.

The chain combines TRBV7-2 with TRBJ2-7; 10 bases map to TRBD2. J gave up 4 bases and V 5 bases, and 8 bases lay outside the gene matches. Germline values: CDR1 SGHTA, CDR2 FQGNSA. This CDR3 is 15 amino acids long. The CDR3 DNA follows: TGTGCCAGCAGCACGATAGCGGGGGGAAAGTACGAGCAGTACTTC. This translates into CASSTIAGGKYEQYF. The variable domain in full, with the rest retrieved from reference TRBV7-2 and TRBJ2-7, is GAGVSQSPSNKVTEKGKDVELRCDPISGHTALYWYRQSLGQGLEFLIYFQGNSAPDKSGLPSDRFSAERTGGSVSTLTIQRTQQEDSAVYLCASSTIAGGKYEQYFGPGTRLTVT.

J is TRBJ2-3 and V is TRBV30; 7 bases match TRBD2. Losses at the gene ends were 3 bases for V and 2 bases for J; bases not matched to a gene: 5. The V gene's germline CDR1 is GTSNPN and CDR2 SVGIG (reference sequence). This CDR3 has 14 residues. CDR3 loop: CAWSGLVFTDTQYF. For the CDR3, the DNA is TGTGCCTGGAGCGGACTAGTTTTCACAGATACGCAGTATTTT.

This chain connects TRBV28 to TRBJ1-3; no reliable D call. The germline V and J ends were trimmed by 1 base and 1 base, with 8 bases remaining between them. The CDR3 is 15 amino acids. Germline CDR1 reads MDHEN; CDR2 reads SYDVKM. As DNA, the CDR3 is TGTGCCAGCAGTTTATATGAGTCTTCTGGAAACACCATATATTTT. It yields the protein CASSLYESSGNTIYF.

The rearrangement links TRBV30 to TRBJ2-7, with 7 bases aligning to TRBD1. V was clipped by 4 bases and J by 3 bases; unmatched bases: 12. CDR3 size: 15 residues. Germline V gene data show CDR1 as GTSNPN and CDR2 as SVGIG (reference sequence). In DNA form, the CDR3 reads TGTGCCTGGAAACCCTTGACAGGGATTTACTACGAGCAGTACTTC. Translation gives CAWKPLTGIYYEQYF. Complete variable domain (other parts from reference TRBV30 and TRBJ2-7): SQTIHQWPATLVQPVGSPLSLECTVEGTSNPNLYWYRQAAGRGLQLLFYSVGIGQISSEVPQNLSASRPQDRQFILSSKKLLLSDSGFYLCAWKPLTGIYYEQYFGPGTRLTVT.

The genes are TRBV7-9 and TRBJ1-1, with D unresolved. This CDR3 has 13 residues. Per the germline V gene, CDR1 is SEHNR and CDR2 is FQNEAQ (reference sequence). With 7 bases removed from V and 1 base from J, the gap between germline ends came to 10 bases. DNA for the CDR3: TGTGCCAGCACCAGAAGGGAGAACACTGAAGCTTTCTTT. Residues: CASTRRENTEAFF. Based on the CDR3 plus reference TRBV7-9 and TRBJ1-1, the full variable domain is DTGVSQNPRHKITKRGQNVTFRCDPISEHNRLYWYRQTLGQGPEFLTYFQNEAQLEKSRLLSDRFSAERPKGSFSTLEIQRTEQGDSAMYLCASTRRENTEAFFGQGTRLTVV.

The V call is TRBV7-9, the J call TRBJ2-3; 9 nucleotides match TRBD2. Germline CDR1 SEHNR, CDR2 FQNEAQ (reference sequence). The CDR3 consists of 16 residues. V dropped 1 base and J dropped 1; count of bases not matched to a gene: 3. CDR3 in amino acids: CASSLGVAGGTDTQYF. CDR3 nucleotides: TGTGCCAGCAGCTTAGGTGTAGCGGGGGGCACAGATACGCAGTATTTT.

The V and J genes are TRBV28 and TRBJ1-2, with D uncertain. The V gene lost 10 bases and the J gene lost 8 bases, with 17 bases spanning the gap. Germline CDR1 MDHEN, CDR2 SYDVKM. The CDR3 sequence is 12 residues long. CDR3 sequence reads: CATSAVTIGYTF. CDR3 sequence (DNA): TGTGCCACCTCCGCAGTCACAATCGGCTACACCTTC.

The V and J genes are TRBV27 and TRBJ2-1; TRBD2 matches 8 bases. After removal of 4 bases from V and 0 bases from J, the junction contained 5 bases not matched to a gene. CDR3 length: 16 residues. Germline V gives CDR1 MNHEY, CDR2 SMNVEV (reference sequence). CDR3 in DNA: TGTGCCAGCAGTTCTCTAAGCGGGAGCTCCTACAATGAGCAGTTCTTC. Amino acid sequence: CASSSLSGSSYNEQFF.

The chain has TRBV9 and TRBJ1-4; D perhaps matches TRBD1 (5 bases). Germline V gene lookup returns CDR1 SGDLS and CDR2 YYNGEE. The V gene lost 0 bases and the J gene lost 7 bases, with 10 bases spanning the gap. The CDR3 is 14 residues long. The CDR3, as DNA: TGTGCCAGCAGCGTAGACGGGACGGGTGAAAAACTGTTTTTT. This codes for CASSVDGTGEKLFF.

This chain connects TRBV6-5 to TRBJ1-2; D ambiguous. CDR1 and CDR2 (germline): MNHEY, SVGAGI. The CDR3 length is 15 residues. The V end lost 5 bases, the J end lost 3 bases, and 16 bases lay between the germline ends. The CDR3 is CASSPRRPWDYGYTF. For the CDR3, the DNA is TGTGCCAGCAGTCCCCGAAGACCCTGGGACTATGGCTACACCTTC.